This TCR beta chain was documented in a study of blood T cells in healthy people across ages. Turning to the study itself: Roughly one uniquely barcoded beta molecule per two T cells was captured.

The authors ran a second PCR of roughly 6 to 12 cycles using a sample-barcoded 5' primer and a J-beta primer mix. MiXCR, applied by TCRdb to the 5' RACE reads, yields one record per CDR3 protein. The sample contains some 760,000 distinct CDR3 sequences, approximately 25% of which appear only once. The data were also submitted as part of a second study, on T cells of mothers and their children. Per that study: Reads recorded for TCR beta CDR3 numbered over 9.5 million per mother and roughly 3 million per child.

The TCR was taken from a boy aged 5 to 17 in good health. Sequencing was carried out using blood.

CDR3 bases: TGCGCCAGCAGCCAAGTTTGGTCAGGGCAGGACGAGCAGTACTTC. This gives the protein CASSQVWSGQDEQYF. V usage is TRBV4-3 and J usage is TRBJ2-5; D perhaps matches TRBD1 (5 bases). Judging by the DNA end, TRBJ2-7 fits better; the J call may be wrong. Germline V gene data show CDR1 as LGHNA and CDR2 as YSLEER. The CDR3 spans 15 residues.